The 29 T cell receptor beta chains reported below all come from one sample, sequenced in a study of blood T cell repertoires in COVID-19. Data came from immunoSEQ multiplex PCR; TCRdb stores just in-frame clones and leaves some out. This table holds about 82,000 clones, 80% found once. What was sequenced was peripheral blood. Receptor source: a middle-aged woman with active or convalescent COVID-19.

The CDR3 region has the DNA TGTGCCAGCAAGTTCAGGCAAAACTTCTATGGCTACACCTTC. Translation gives CASKFRQNFYGYTF. The chain joins TRBV27 to TRBJ1-2; D unresolved. V lost 7 bases, J lost 4 bases, and 16 bases lay in between. This CDR3 comprises 14 residues. Germline V gene lookup returns CDR1 MNHEY and CDR2 SMNVEV (reference sequence).

This sequence joins TRBV6-5 and TRBJ1-4; 7 bases agree with TRBD1. CDR3 length: 14 residues. J lost 11 bases, V lost 7 bases, and 13 bases had no gene match. Germline CDR1 reads MNHEY; CDR2 reads SVGAGI. CDR3 protein: CASTYRPGGEKLFF. The CDR3, as DNA: TGTGCCAGCACCTACAGGCCAGGGGGAGAGAAACTGTTTTTT.

CDR3 protein: CSASRGGGRQETQYF. The CDR3, as DNA: TGCAGTGCTAGTCGGGGCGGGGGCCGACAAGAGACCCAGTACTTC. The chain uses TRBV20-1 and TRBJ2-5, with D possibly matching TRBD2 (7 bases). Germline V lookup: CDR1 DFQATT, CDR2 SNEGSKA (reference sequence). Trimming stripped 3 bases from V and 2 bases from J, with 16 bases between. The CDR3 runs 15 residues.

The count of this clone is one. The chain carries TRBV5-5 and TRBJ2-3; D ambiguous. The CDR3 consists of 14 residues. Trimming removed 2 bases at V and 2 bases at J, with 9 bases between. Germline values: CDR1 SGHKS, CDR2 YYEKEE (reference sequence). CDR3 sequence reads: CASSFQTTTDTQYF. In nucleotides, the CDR3 is TGTGCCAGCAGCTTCCAAACAACCACAGATACGCAGTATTTT.

The rearrangement links TRBV6-5 to TRBJ1-5, with no clear D. V was trimmed by 6 bases and J by 6 bases, leaving 12 bases between them. The CDR3 loop spans 13 amino acids. The germline V gene has CDR1 MNHEY and CDR2 SVGAGI. The CDR3 DNA is TGTGCCAGCAGCGCACAGTTATCTCAGCCCCAGCATTTT. Residues: CASSAQLSQPQHF.

The chain joins TRBV28 to TRBJ2-2; weak D call: TRBD1 (8 bases). Trimming pared 7 bases from V and 1 base from J, leaving 19 bases between. Germline V lookup: CDR1 MDHEN, CDR2 SYDVKM. The CDR3 length is 17 residues. DNA of the CDR3: TGTGCCAGCACAAACAGGGGGGGTTTCATGAACACCGGGGAGCTGTTTTTT. Protein: CASTNRGGFMNTGELFF.

This clone appeared once. V is TRBV7-2 and J is TRBJ1-3, with TRBD1 matching over 8 bases. Per germline, CDR1 SGHTA and CDR2 FQGNSA. The CDR3 is 16 amino acids. J gave up 3 bases and V 4 bases, and 8 bases lay outside the gene matches. For the CDR3, the DNA is TGTGCCAGCAGCTACACAGGGGGGGTTAGTGGAAACACCATATATTTT. This gives the protein CASSYTGGVSGNTIYF.

This clone was picked up many times. The chain couples TRBV28 to TRBJ2-7; TRBD2 agrees at 13 bases. V shed 4 bases, J shed 4 bases, and the junction held 16 bases outside the gene matches. Germline assignment: CDR1 MDHEN and CDR2 SYDVKM. The CDR3 is 19 amino acids. As DNA, the CDR3 is TGTGCCAGCAGTTCGAGGGTTGGGGGACTAGCGGGAATTTGGTACGAGCAGTACTTC. Protein sequence: CASSSRVGGLAGIWYEQYF.

The chain joins TRBV5-1 to TRBJ2-1, with 13 bases identical to TRBD2. The CDR3 extends over 17 amino acids. V shed 0 bases, J shed 4 bases, and the junction held 4 bases outside the gene matches. Germline V gene sequence: CDR1 SGHRS, CDR2 YFSETQ. CDR3 in amino acids: CASSLGTSGRFYNEQFF. In DNA, the CDR3 is TGCGCCAGCAGCTTGGGGACTAGCGGGAGATTTTACAATGAGCAGTTCTTC.

The count of this clone is one. The J gene is TRBJ1-5, the V gene TRBV18, with D unclear. CDR1 is KGHSH and CDR2 is LQKENI in the germline V gene. V shed 1 base and J shed 0 bases, with 7 bases lying between them. The CDR3 length is 15 residues. CDR3 protein: CASSPRGDSNQPQHF. Written as DNA, the CDR3 is TGTGCCAGCTCACCACGCGGCGATAGCAATCAGCCCCAGCATTTT.

The chain couples TRBV28 to TRBJ2-1, with 8 positions matching TRBD1. V trimming: 6 bases; J trimming: 5 bases; junction bases outside the gene matches: 9. This CDR3 comprises 15 residues. CDR1 is MDHEN and CDR2 is SYDVKM in the germline V gene. This CDR3 reads CASSPRQGWHNEQFF. The CDR3 DNA is TGTGCCAGCAGCCCTAGACAGGGGTGGCACAATGAGCAGTTCTTC.

The chain joins TRBV21-1 to TRBJ1-3; the table's D call of TRBD1 was not tested on the DNA. TRBV21-1 counts as a pseudogene. CDR3 length: 17 amino acids. This CDR3 is CASSAERAGPSGNTIYF. As DNA, the CDR3 is TGTGCCAGCAGCGCTGAAAGGGCAGGGCCTTCTGGAAACACCATATATTTT.

V usage is TRBV11-2 and J usage is TRBJ1-1; no clear D. In germline, CDR1 is SGHAT, CDR2 FQNNGV. Trimming cost V 4 bases and J 1 base, with 10 bases left between them. The CDR3 covers 14 residues. CDR3 loop: CASSSSTGNTEAFF. The CDR3, as DNA: TGTGCCAGCAGCTCCTCGACGGGGAACACTGAAGCTTTCTTT.

This chain links TRBV6-2 or TRBV6-3 with TRBJ2-7, with a tentative D call TRBD1 (6 bases). The ends were cut back, 6 bases at V and 4 bases at J, with 19 bases in the middle. CDR1 MNHEY and CDR2 SVGEGT come from the germline V gene. This CDR3 has 15 amino acids. The CDR3 sequence: CASSKRPGQTYEQYF. DNA of the CDR3: TGTGCCAGCAGCAAGCGGCCGGGACAAACTTACGAGCAGTACTTC.

The chain employs TRBV28 and TRBJ2-3; TRBD2 is a possible D gene (5 bases). Germline loops: CDR1 MDHEN, CDR2 SYDVKM. V lost 7 bases and J lost 1, with 12 bases in between. The CDR3 totals 14 residues. CDR3 nucleotide sequence: TGTGCCAGCAAACCCCGGCGGGGCACAGATACGCAGTATTTT. It encodes CASKPRRGTDTQYF.

The rearrangement joins TRBV10-2 to TRBJ2-3; TRBD1 agrees at 7 bases. Germline loops: CDR1 WSHSY, CDR2 SAAADI. The junction had 7 bases not matched to a gene; V was cut back by 5 bases and J by 2 bases. This CDR3 is built from 15 residues. The CDR3, as DNA: TGCGCCAGCAGTAAACAGGGGACCACCACAGATACGCAGTATTTT. The encoded protein is CASSKQGTTTDTQYF.

The chain couples TRBV4-3 to TRBJ2-2, with 13 bases lining up with TRBD2. Germline V gene data show CDR1 as LGHNA and CDR2 as YSLEER. The V gene end was trimmed by 3 bases and the J gene end by 6 bases; junction bases not matched to a gene: 7. The CDR3 is 17 residues long. CDR3 sequence: CASSHIPGLAGSGELFF. For the CDR3, the DNA is TGCGCCAGCAGCCACATACCGGGACTAGCGGGGTCCGGGGAGCTGTTTTTT.

The V gene is TRBV21-1, the J gene TRBJ1-1; the table's D gene call, TRBD1, was not cross checked with the DNA. TRBV21-1 is a documented pseudogene. The CDR3 has 15 residues. The CDR3 region is CASSPGRGQNTEAFF. The CDR3 DNA reads TGTGCCAGCAGCCCGGGAAGGGGGCAGAACACTGAAGCTTTCTTT.

V and J are TRBV2 and TRBJ2-5, with 7 bases matching TRBD1. Looked up from germline, CDR1 is SNHLY and CDR2 is FYNNEI. V shed 6 bases and J 3 bases; nucleotides not matched to a gene: 4. This CDR3 region has 13 residues. CDR3 region: CASRLDRKETQYF. The CDR3 bases are TGTGCCAGCAGACTGGACAGGAAAGAGACCCAGTACTTC.

This chain joins TRBV18 and TRBJ1-1; tentative D call: TRBD1 (6 bases). The CDR3 spans 15 residues. Germline-derived CDR1 and CDR2 are KGHSH and LQKENI. V was trimmed by 2 bases and J by 1 base, leaving 11 bases between them. The DNA of the CDR3 is TGTGCCAGCTCACCAGCAGGGGCTGGGAACACTGAAGCTTTCTTT. Translating gives CASSPAGAGNTEAFF.

This sequence joins TRBV5-4 and TRBJ2-3; perhaps TRBD1 as D (6 bases). The CDR3 consists of 14 residues. In germline, CDR1 is SGHNT, CDR2 YYREEE (reference sequence). V dropped 0 bases and J dropped 2 bases, with 7 bases sitting between them. The DNA for the CDR3 is TGTGCCAGCAGCTTGGACAGGGTCACAGATACGCAGTATTTT. Protein sequence: CASSLDRVTDTQYF.

This clone was recorded only once. This sequence joins TRBV10-3 and TRBJ1-5; 7 bases are a match to TRBD1. The CDR3 runs to 13 residues. Germline-derived CDR1 and CDR2 are ENHRY and SYGVKD. With 6 bases clipped from V and 4 bases from J, the junction kept 3 bases outside the gene matches. The CDR3 sequence: CAISGQVNQPQHF. The CDR3 DNA reads as TGTGCCATCAGCGGACAGGTAAATCAGCCCCAGCATTTT.

This chain uses TRBV5-4 with TRBJ2-7, with D tentatively TRBD2 (6 bases). The CDR3 extends over 15 amino acids. V was shortened by 3 bases and J by 7 bases, with 20 bases between the two germline ends. Per germline, CDR1 SGHNT and CDR2 YYREEE (reference sequence). The CDR3 sequence: CASSSDQVGGWEQYF. The CDR3 nucleotides are TGTGCCAGCAGCTCTGACCAGGTGGGGGGTTGGGAGCAGTACTTC.

The V and J genes are TRBV3-1 (or the pseudogene TRBV3-2) and TRBJ2-1, with no clear D. The CDR3 runs to 15 residues. Trimming left V 1 base short and J 10 bases short, with 17 bases between. Germline lookup yields CDR1 LGHDT and CDR2 YNNKEL (reference sequence). The CDR3 region has the DNA TGTGCCAGCAGCCAAGTTCTGCGATACCGTCGGGAGCAGTTCTTC. Amino acid sequence: CASSQVLRYRREQFF.

There are a few counts of this clone. The rearrangement joins TRBV7-2 to TRBJ2-7, with D unresolved. Germline CDR1 is SGHTA and CDR2 is FQGNSA. CDR3 length: 14 residues. V shed 5 bases and J shed 0 bases, with 11 bases lying between them. CDR3 amino acids: CASSLALVSYEQYF. In nucleotides, the CDR3 is TGTGCCAGCAGCCTCGCTTTAGTCTCCTACGAGCAGTACTTC.

J is TRBJ1-1 and V is TRBV4-2; D uncertain. Trimming cost V 0 bases and J 1 base, with 9 bases left between them. The CDR3 is made up of 15 amino acids. Per the germline V gene, CDR1 is LGHNA and CDR2 is YNFKEQ. CDR3 sequence reads: CASSQERFSNTEAFF. In nucleotides, the CDR3 is TGTGCCAGCAGCCAAGAACGGTTTTCGAACACTGAAGCTTTCTTT.

The chain combines TRBV19 with TRBJ2-7, with 10 bases identical to TRBD1. This CDR3 is 15 amino acids long. J gave up 2 bases and V 3 bases, and 4 bases lay outside the gene matches. CDR1 is LNHDA and CDR2 is SQIVND in the germline V gene (reference sequence). Written as DNA, the CDR3 is TGTGCCAGTAGTATTCGGGACAGGGGACCCTACGAGCAGTACTTC. It yields the protein CASSIRDRGPYEQYF.

This clone was observed many times. This chain connects TRBV2 to TRBJ2-1; D unresolved. This CDR3 spans 13 amino acids. Germline V gene lookup returns CDR1 SNHLY and CDR2 FYNNEI. V dropped 9 bases and J dropped 0 bases, with 9 bases sitting between them. The CDR3 bases are TGTGCCAGTCAACACACCTCCTACAATGAGCAGTTCTTC. Amino acid sequence: CASQHTSYNEQFF.

The chain uses TRBV9 and TRBJ2-1, with 14 bases that match TRBD2. V lost 4 bases and J lost 10; bases outside the gene matches: 4. CDR1 and CDR2 from the germline V gene are SGDLS and YYNGEE. This CDR3 is built from 14 residues. The CDR3 DNA reads as TGTGCCAGCAGCCTACGACTAGCGGGAGGGGAGCAGTTCTTC. Protein: CASSLRLAGGEQFF.